This TCR beta chain is from a study of blood T cell repertoires in COVID-19. For the study at large: Material from acute and convalescent COVID-19 was sourced from the United States, Italy and Spain.

Original analysis: Researchers report that nucleated cell counts were estimated from reference gene primer amplification. The assay was immunoSEQ multiplex PCR, and TCRdb's table has in-frame clones only and misses some. The V and J calls and the clone size are those of that table, but D and trimming were determined from the DNA. Of about 230,000 clones in the sample, approximately 87% were seen once. The CDR3 covers 13 residues. The germline V gene encodes CDR1 MNHEY and CDR2 SVGAGI. The J segment lost 5 bases and the V segment lost 6 bases, leaving 4 bases of the junction unmatched. The chain carries TRBV6-5 and TRBJ1-2; 9 bases align to TRBD1. This TCR was sampled from a woman in her 70s with active or convalescent COVID-19. Sequencing was carried out using peripheral blood. CDR3 bases: TGTGCCAGCAGGGGGGGGACAGGGTATGGCTACACCTTC. Protein: CASRGGTGYGYTF.